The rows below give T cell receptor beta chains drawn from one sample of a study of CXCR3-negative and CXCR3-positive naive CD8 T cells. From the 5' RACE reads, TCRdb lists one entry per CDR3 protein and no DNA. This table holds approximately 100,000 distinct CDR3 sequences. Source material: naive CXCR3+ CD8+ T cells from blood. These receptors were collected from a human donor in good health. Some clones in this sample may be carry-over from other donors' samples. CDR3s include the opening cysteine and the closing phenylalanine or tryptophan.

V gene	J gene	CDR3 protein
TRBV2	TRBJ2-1	CASSESRQEFLDEQFF
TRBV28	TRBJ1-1	CASSLLGTVQTEAFF
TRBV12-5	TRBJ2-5	CASGQGETQYF
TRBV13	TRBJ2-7	CASSSGTSREQYF
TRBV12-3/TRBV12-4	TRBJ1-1	CANRQGMNTEAFF
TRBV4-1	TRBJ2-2	CASSQDRSWNTGELFF
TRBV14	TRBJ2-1	CASSQGRYNEQFF
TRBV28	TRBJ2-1	CASSPDRLGGNEQFF
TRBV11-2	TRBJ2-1	CASSLGSRWSNEQFF
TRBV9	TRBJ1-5	CASSEIDGVNQPQHF
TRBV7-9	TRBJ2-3	CASSGSGTSGNTDTQYF
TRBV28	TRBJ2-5	CASSLWGLAEETQYF
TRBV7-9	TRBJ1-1	CASSQNLDWKGTEAFF
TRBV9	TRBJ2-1	CASSPPFAGSHNEQFF
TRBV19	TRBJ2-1	CASSIPPTSGSYNEQFF
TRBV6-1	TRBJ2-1	CASTATGTGYNNEQFF
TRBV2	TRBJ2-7	CASSGSGRPYEQYF
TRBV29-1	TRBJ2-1	CSALGGTGHNEQFF
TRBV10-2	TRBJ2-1	CDSSESYLAGGPIPYNEQFF
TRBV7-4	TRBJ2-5	CASSFKGTSVPETQYF
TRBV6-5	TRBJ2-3	CASRAGETDTQYF
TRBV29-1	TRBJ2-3	CSVEGGTGNTDTQYF
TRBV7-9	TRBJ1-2	CASSFTGTGGTGYTF
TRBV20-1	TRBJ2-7	CSAILAGNYEQYF
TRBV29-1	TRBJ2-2	CSVFGQNTGELFF
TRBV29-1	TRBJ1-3	CSVETGEGDGNTIYF
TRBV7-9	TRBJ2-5	CASSSSGRFDQETQYF